This passage covers 24 T cell receptor beta chains from one sample sequenced in a study of T cells in Graves' hyperthyroidism and ophthalmopathy. Authors of the study amplified TCR beta CDR3 regions from RNA transcripts. The HTBI set primed first-round TCR CDR3 RT-PCR. MiXCR, run by TCRdb on the multiplex PCR reads, gives a single entry per CDR3 protein. The table has some 720,000 distinct CDR3 sequences, around 15% seen once. The sequenced sample consisted of blood. The receptors were gathered from a man younger than 35 with Graves' hyperthyroidism.

This clonotype has more than one count but fewer than ten. The chain has TRBV7-3 and TRBJ2-3, with unresolved D. Trimming cost V 2 bases and J 4 bases, with 10 bases left between them. The CDR3 length is 14 residues. Germline V CDR1 and CDR2: SGHTA, FQGTGA. CDR3: CASSLGEIADTQYF. The CDR3 nucleotides are TGTGCCAGCAGCTTAGGAGAAATAGCAGATACGCAGTATTTT.

The rearrangement uses TRBV9 and TRBJ1-1; D gene ambiguous. Germline V gene data show CDR1 as SGDLS and CDR2 as YYNGEE. The V end was cut by 2 bases, the J end by 1 base, with 9 bases between. CDR3 length: 14 residues. The CDR3 spells CASSVGISNTEAFF. The DNA for the CDR3 is TGTGCCAGCAGCGTCGGTATATCGAACACTGAAGCTTTCTTT.

The chain joins TRBV19 to TRBJ1-5; maybe TRBD1 (5 bases). With 3 bases removed from V and 5 bases from J, the gap between germline ends came to 14 bases. The length of the CDR3 is 15 residues. CDR1 and CDR2 from the germline V gene are LNHDA and SQIVND (reference sequence). The CDR3 is CASSITGLSDQPQHF. CDR3 in DNA: TGTGCCAGTAGTATCACGGGACTCTCTGATCAGCCCCAGCATTTT.

The rearrangement joins TRBV30 to TRBJ2-4; D assignment may be TRBD1 or TRBD2 (5 bases each). Germline lookup yields CDR1 GTSNPN and CDR2 SVGIG (reference sequence). The CDR3 loop spans 15 amino acids. V gave up 3 bases and J gave up 6 bases, with 18 bases separating them. The CDR3 loop is CAWRDFSSGGNIQYF. As DNA, the CDR3 is TGTGCCTGGAGGGATTTTAGTAGTGGGGGAAACATTCAGTACTTC.

This chain joins TRBV28 and TRBJ1-6; 7 bases match TRBD1. Germline V lookup: CDR1 MDHEN, CDR2 SYDVKM. V gave up 5 bases and J gave up 7 bases; unmatched junction bases: 5. This CDR3 contains 14 residues. CDR3 in DNA: TGTGCCAGCAGTGGAACAGGGGTGAATTCACCCCTCCACTTT. It translates to CASSGTGVNSPLHF.

V gene TRBV11-2 combines with J gene TRBJ2-5; D is ambiguous. Trimming stripped 4 bases from V and 5 bases from J, with 8 bases between. CDR3 length: 12 residues. In germline, CDR1 is SGHAT, CDR2 FQNNGV. In nucleotides, the CDR3 is TGTGCCAGCAGCTGGGCCCTGGAGACCCAGTACTTC. Its protein product is CASSWALETQYF.

This clonotype was detected ten times or more. The rearrangement links TRBV2 to TRBJ1-2, with D tentatively TRBD1 (5 bases). Germline V CDR1 and CDR2: SNHLY, FYNNEI. V lost 8 bases, J lost 5 bases, and 15 bases lay in between. CDR3 size: 13 residues. The CDR3 is CASQQGPQYGYTF. The CDR3 DNA reads as TGTGCCAGCCAGCAGGGTCCCCAATATGGCTACACCTTC. The full variable domain, with the rest looked up from reference TRBV2 and TRBJ1-2, is EPEVTQTPSHQVTQMGQEVILRCVPISNHLYFYWYRQILGQKVEFLVSFYNNEISEKSEIFDDQFSVERPDGSNFTLKIRSTKLEDSAMYFCASQQGPQYGYTFGSGTRLTVV.

The rearrangement links TRBV11-2 to TRBJ1-2, with 7 bases matching TRBD1. V shed 5 bases and J 1 base; nucleotides not matched to a gene: 10. In germline, CDR1 is SGHAT, CDR2 FQNNGV. CDR3 length equals 16 residues. The CDR3 region has the DNA TGTGCCAGCAGCCCAACCGGGACAGAACTTAACTATGGCTACACCTTC. This gives the protein CASSPTGTELNYGYTF. Complete variable domain (other parts from reference TRBV11-2 and TRBJ1-2): EAGVAQSPRYKIIEKRQSVAFWCNPISGHATLYWYQQILGQGPKLLIQFQNNGVVDDSQLPKDRFSAERLKGVDSTLKIQPAKLEDSAVYLCASSPTGTELNYGYTFGSGTRLTVV.

The CDR3 DNA sequence: TGTGCCAGTAGTATGGGCTTCGGGCAGGGCATCAGCTACACCTTC. Its protein is CASSMGFGQGISYTF. This rearrangement joins TRBV19 to TRBJ1-2; tentative D call: TRBD1 (5 bases). V was pared by 3 bases and J by 9 bases, with 20 bases between. The CDR3 length is 15 residues. CDR1 and CDR2 from the germline V gene are LNHDA and SQIVND (reference sequence).

This clonotype was seen repeatedly, ten times or more. V gene TRBV12-3 or TRBV12-4 combines with J gene TRBJ2-7; D tentatively reads TRBD1 or TRBD2 (5 bases each). The length of the CDR3 is 14 residues. V was clipped by 5 bases and J by 0 bases, with 11 bases between them. The CDR3 loop reads CASSRQGDSYEQYF. DNA of the CDR3: TGTGCCAGCAGTCGGCAGGGAGACTCCTACGAGCAGTACTTC.

This clonotype was seen many times. The V and J genes are TRBV6-1 and TRBJ1-1, with D unresolved. The CDR3 totals 15 residues. Germline CDR1 is MNHNS and CDR2 is SASEGT. Trimming stripped 2 bases from V and 4 bases from J, with 14 bases between. In DNA, the CDR3 is TGTGCCAGCAGTGAACCGCGAGGGTACGGCACTGAAGCTTTCTTT. Translating gives CASSEPRGYGTEAFF.

This clonotype was recorded at least ten times. This chain connects TRBV27 to TRBJ2-1; weak D call: TRBD2 (6 bases). Germline values: CDR1 MNHEY, CDR2 SMNVEV (reference sequence). The CDR3 extends over 14 amino acids. V was pared by 3 bases and J by 9 bases, with 15 bases between. CDR3 DNA: TGTGCCAGCAGTTTCAGGCGGGATCATGGTGAGCAGTTCTTC. This codes for CASSFRRDHGEQFF.

This clonotype was counted many times. The chain recombines TRBV30 with TRBJ2-1; D remains unclear. There are 11 residues in the CDR3. CDR1 is GTSNPN and CDR2 is SVGIG in the germline V gene (reference sequence). Trimming shortened V by 3 bases and J by 5 bases, and 5 bases separated the two germline ends. This CDR3 reads CAWRENNEQFF. CDR3 bases: TGTGCCTGGAGGGAAAACAATGAGCAGTTCTTC.

This clonotype was observed many times. The chain has TRBV6-1 and TRBJ2-7; TRBD1 agrees at 7 bases. Germline V CDR1 and CDR2: MNHNS, SASEGT. CDR3 length: 15 residues. V trimming: 5 bases; J trimming: 0 bases; junction bases outside the gene matches: 7. The CDR3, as DNA: TGTGCCAGCAGTCGCTACCGGGACAGCTCCTACGAGCAGTACTTC. The encoded protein is CASSRYRDSSYEQYF.

This clonotype was recorded a few times. The chain employs TRBV7-3 and TRBJ2-3; 11 bases align to TRBD2. Germline V CDR1 and CDR2: SGHTA, FQGTGA. The CDR3 loop spans 17 amino acids. With 2 bases clipped from V and 0 bases from J, the junction kept 4 bases outside the gene matches. The CDR3 DNA is TGTGCCAGCAGCTTACTAGCGGGAGGCCTAAGCACAGATACGCAGTATTTT. Protein sequence: CASSLLAGGLSTDTQYF.

This clonotype was seen repeatedly, ten times or more. The gene calls are TRBV4-1 and TRBJ2-7; 10 nucleotides match TRBD2. This CDR3 contains 17 residues. Trimming removed 1 base from V and 0 bases from J; junction bases left unmatched: 6. Germline-derived CDR1 and CDR2 are MGHRA and YSYEKL. The CDR3 spells CASSQGRGTSASYEQYF. The CDR3 nucleotides are TGCGCCAGCAGCCAAGGGCGGGGGACTAGCGCCTCCTACGAGCAGTACTTC.

This clonotype was counted only a few times. The genes are TRBV19 and TRBJ2-3, with TRBD2 identical over 11 bases. CDR3 length equals 16 residues. After removal of 6 bases from V and 3 bases from J, the junction contained 8 bases not matched to a gene. CDR1 is LNHDA and CDR2 is SQIVND in the germline V gene (reference sequence). The CDR3 sequence: CASSLPGLAATDTQYF. The DNA of the CDR3 is TGTGCCAGTAGCCTCCCGGGACTAGCGGCGACAGATACGCAGTATTTT.

This sequence joins TRBV7-9 and TRBJ1-5; no clear D gene. The CDR3 contains 15 residues. Germline V gives CDR1 SEHNR, CDR2 FQNEAQ (reference sequence). The V and J ends lost 5 bases and 10 bases respectively, with 21 bases between them. The CDR3 region has the DNA TGTGCCAGCAGCCCTCGGGTCCCGCCTGCTAAACCCCAGCATTTT. It specifies CASSPRVPPAKPQHF.

The chain uses TRBV19 and TRBJ2-7; D is undetermined. Trimming stripped 3 bases from V and 5 bases from J, with 14 bases between. Germline V CDR1 and CDR2: LNHDA, SQIVND (reference sequence). The CDR3 covers 14 residues. The CDR3 bases are TGTGCCAGTAGTATTGACCCAGGAACGAACGAGCAGTACTTC. It yields the protein CASSIDPGTNEQYF.

In this sample, this clonotype turned up many times. This sequence joins TRBV6-2 or TRBV6-3 and TRBJ1-6, with 11 nucleotides matching TRBD1. This CDR3 comprises 16 residues. Germline CDR1 reads MNHEY; CDR2 reads SVGEGT. Trimming at V came to 2 bases and at J to 10 bases, leaving 7 bases not matched to a gene. Here the CDR3 DNA reads TGTGCCAGCAGTTACCGACCTGGACAGGGGGCCTCACCCCTCCACTTT. It specifies CASSYRPGQGASPLHF.

This clonotype was picked up many times. V and J are TRBV6-1 and TRBJ2-3; D gene uncertain. CDR3 length: 13 residues. Trimming removed 1 base from V and 5 bases from J, with 7 bases in between. Germline CDR1 is MNHNS and CDR2 is SASEGT. The CDR3 is CASSEEGLDTQYF. CDR3 DNA sequence: TGTGCCAGCAGTGAAGAGGGCCTAGATACGCAGTATTTT.

The table lists this clonotype with many counts. This chain joins TRBV6-2 or TRBV6-3 and TRBJ1-1, with 7 positions matching TRBD1. Germline V gene data show CDR1 as MNHEY and CDR2 as SVGEGT. The ends lost 0 bases at V and 7 bases at J; junction bases unmatched: 5. The CDR3 covers 14 residues. Here the CDR3 DNA reads TGTGCCAGCAGTTACTCAAAGGGGGCTAGTGAAGCTTTCTTT. This encodes CASSYSKGASEAFF.

This clonotype came up many times. The rearrangement joins TRBV3-1 to TRBJ2-1; D uncertain. The CDR3 runs 13 residues. V was cut by 1 base and J by 10 bases, with 11 bases left in between. The germline CDR1 and CDR2 sequences are LGHDT and YNNKEL (reference sequence). CDR3 residues: CASSQGLAEEQFF. For the CDR3, the DNA is TGTGCCAGCAGCCAAGGACTGGCCGAGGAGCAGTTCTTC.

This clonotype was observed at least ten times. This chain joins TRBV7-2 and TRBJ1-1; possibly TRBD1 for D (5 bases). With 5 bases removed from V and 0 bases from J, the gap between germline ends came to 10 bases. The length of the CDR3 is 14 residues. CDR1 and CDR2 from the germline V gene are SGHTA and FQGNSA. This CDR3 is CASSRGLMNTEAFF. Here the CDR3 DNA reads TGTGCCAGCAGCAGGGGACTTATGAACACTGAAGCTTTCTTT. Filled out from reference TRBV7-2 and TRBJ1-1, the complete variable domain reads GAGVSQSPSNKVTEKGKDVELRCDPISGHTALYWYRQSLGQGLEFLIYFQGNSAPDKSGLPSDRFSAERTGGSVSTLTIQRTQQEDSAVYLCASSRGLMNTEAFFGQGTRLTVV.